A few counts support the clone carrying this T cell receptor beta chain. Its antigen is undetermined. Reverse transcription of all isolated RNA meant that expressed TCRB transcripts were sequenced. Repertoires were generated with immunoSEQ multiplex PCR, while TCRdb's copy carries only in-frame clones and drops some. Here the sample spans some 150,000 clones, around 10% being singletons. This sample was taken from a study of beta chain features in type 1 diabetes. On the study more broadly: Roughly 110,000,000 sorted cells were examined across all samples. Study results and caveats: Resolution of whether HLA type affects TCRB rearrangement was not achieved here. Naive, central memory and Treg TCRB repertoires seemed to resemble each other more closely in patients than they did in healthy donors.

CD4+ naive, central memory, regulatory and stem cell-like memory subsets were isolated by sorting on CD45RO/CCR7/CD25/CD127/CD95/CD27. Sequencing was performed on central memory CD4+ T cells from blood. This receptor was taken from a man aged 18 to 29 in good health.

CDR3 coding DNA: TGCGCCAGCAGCCGGGGACAGAGCTACAATGAGCAGTTCTTC. It translates to CASSRGQSYNEQFF. The chain has TRBV5-1 and TRBJ2-1; 7 bases are shared with TRBD1. The length of the CDR3 is 14 residues. J lost 3 bases, V lost 4 bases, and 4 bases had no gene match. Looked up from germline, CDR1 is SGHRS and CDR2 is YFSETQ.